The source of this TCR beta chain is a study of memory CD4+ T cells and cytomegalovirus serostatus. Regarding the study as a whole: Suggested: most of the CMV-linked TCR signature lies in CD4+ memory cells.

The germline gives CDR1 SGDLS, CDR2 YYNGEE. Trimming pared 0 bases from V and 2 bases from J, leaving 20 bases between. The length of the CDR3 is 19 residues. Worth noting for this clone: Its specificity is unknown.

Authors' processing steps: Out-of-frame sequences were removed, leaving roughly 2.1 million distinct TCRbeta sequences. The data were produced by immunoSEQ multiplex PCR, yet TCRdb's version contains in-frame clones alone and is incomplete. That table gives V, J and clone size, and the DNA gave D and trimming. Of around 76,000 clones in the sample, 75% to 85% were seen once. The sort gate was single viable CD3+CD4+CD8-CD45RO+ cells for memory CD4+ T cells. Total CD4+ T cells were enriched by CD4 positive selection. This TCR came from an adult in good health and CMV-seropositive. The sample consisted of memory CD4+ T cells from blood. This chain uses TRBV9 with TRBJ2-2; no reliable D call. CDR3 DNA sequence: TGTGCCAGCAGCGTAGACCCCCAGGCTATAAAACGAAACACCGGGGAGCTGTTTTTT. It specifies CASSVDPQAIKRNTGELFF.